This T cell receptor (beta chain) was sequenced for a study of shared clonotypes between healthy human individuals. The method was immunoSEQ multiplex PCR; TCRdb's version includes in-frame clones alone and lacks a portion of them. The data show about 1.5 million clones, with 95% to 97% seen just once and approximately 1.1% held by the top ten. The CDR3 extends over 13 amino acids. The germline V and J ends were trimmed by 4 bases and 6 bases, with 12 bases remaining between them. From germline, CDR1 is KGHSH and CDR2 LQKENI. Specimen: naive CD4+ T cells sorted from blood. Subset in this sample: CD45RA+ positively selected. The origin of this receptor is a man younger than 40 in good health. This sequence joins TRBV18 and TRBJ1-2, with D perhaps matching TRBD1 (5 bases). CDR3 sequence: CASSHGRGDGYTF. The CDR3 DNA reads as TGTGCCAGCTCACACGGAAGGGGCGATGGCTACACCTTC. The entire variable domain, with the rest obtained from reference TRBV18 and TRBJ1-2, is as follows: NAGVMQNPRHLVRRRGQEARLRCSPMKGHSHVYWYRQLPEEGLKFMVYLQKENIIDESGMPKERFSAEFPKEGPSILRIQQVVRGDSAAYFCASSHGRGDGYTFGSGTRLTVV.